This T cell receptor beta chain was sequenced for a study of blood T cell repertoires in COVID-19. Study details: The origin of the acute and convalescent COVID-19 samples was the United States, Italy and Spain. PBMCs, B-cell-depleted T cells, or T cells were the source of the cDNA or gDNA that made up the material.

Original analysis: Reference gene primers were amplified, and this amplification served to estimate nucleated cell counts. Measured with immunoSEQ multiplex PCR; TCRdb has only the in-frame clones, and not every one. D and trimming come from the DNA, and the V and J calls and clone size come from that table. The sample includes approximately 200,000 clones, approximately 84% of them seen just once. The germline V gene encodes CDR1 LNHDA and CDR2 SQIVND (reference sequence). The V gene lost 4 bases and the J gene lost 0 bases, with 16 bases spanning the gap. The CDR3 contains 17 residues. Input material: peripheral blood. The V call is TRBV19, the J call TRBJ1-5, with D perhaps matching TRBD1 (5 bases). The source is a woman aged 55 to 70 with acute or convalescent COVID-19. CDR3 sequence reads: CASSTPRGGDSNQPQHF. The CDR3 nucleotides are TGTGCCAGTAGTACCCCTCGGGGAGGGGATAGCAATCAGCCCCAGCATTTT.